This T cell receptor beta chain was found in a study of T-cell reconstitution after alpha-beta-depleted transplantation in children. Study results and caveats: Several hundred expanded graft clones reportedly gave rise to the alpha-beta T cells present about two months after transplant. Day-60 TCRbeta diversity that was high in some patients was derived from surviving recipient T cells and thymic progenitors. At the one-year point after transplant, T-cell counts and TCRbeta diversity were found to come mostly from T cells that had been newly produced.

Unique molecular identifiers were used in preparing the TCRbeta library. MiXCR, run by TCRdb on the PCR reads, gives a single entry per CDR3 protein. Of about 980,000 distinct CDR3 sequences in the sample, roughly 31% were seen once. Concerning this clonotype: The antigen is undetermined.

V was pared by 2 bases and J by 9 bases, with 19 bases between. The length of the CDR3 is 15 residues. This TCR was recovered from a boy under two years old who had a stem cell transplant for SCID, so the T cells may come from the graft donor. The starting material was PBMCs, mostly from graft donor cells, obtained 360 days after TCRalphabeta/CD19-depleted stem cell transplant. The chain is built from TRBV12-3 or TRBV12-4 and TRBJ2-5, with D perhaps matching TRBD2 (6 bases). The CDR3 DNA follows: TGTGCCAGCAGTTTATTGGCGTGGGGGGATATTCCCCAGTACTTC. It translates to CASSLLAWGDIPQYF.